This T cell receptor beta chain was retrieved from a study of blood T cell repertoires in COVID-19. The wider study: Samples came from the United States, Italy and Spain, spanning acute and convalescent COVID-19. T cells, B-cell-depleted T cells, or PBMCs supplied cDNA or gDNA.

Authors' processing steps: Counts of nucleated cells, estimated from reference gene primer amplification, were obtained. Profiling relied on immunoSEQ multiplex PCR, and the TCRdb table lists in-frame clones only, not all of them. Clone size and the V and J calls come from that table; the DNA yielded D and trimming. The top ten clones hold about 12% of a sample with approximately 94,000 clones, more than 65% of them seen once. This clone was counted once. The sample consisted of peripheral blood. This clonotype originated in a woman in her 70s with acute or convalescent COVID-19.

The CDR3 region has the DNA TGTGCCAGCAGCTTCAGGTTCGATGCTAACTATGGCTACACCTTC. Amino acids: CASSFRFDANYGYTF. The rearrangement uses TRBV7-2 and TRBJ1-2, with D uncertain. Germline values: CDR1 SGHTA, CDR2 FQGNSA. The CDR3 extends over 15 amino acids. The V end lost 3 bases, the J end lost 0 bases, and 11 bases lay between the germline ends.